This T cell receptor (beta chain) was captured in a study of CD8 T cells in Susac syndrome. The germline gives CDR1 SQVTM, CDR2 ANQGSEA. The length of the CDR3 is 13 residues. Deletions cut 7 bases from V and 1 base from J, with 13 bases between. Both CD4+ and CD8+ T cells were negatively isolated, and TEMRA cells underwent FACS enrichment. Random hexamers were used to reverse transcribe roughly 0.5 to 1 ug of RNA. By means of immunoSEQ multiplex PCR, TCR beta CDR3 spanning 54 Vbeta and 13 Jbeta underwent amplification. TCRdb itself ran the immunoSEQ multiplex PCR reads through MiXCR, one entry per CDR3 protein. This sample has around 170,000 distinct CDR3 sequences, with more than 95% found just once.

The sequence came from a human donor with Susac syndrome. The rearrangement joins TRBV29-1 to TRBJ2-5; the D gene is possibly TRBD1 (5 bases). The sample comprised CD4+ T cells from PBMCs. Here the CDR3 reads CSGTQGFQETQYF. For the CDR3, the DNA is TGCAGCGGTACCCAGGGTTTCCAAGAGACCCAGTACTTC. The full variable domain, completed using reference TRBV29-1 and TRBJ2-5, is SAVISQKPSRDICQRGTSLTIQCQVDSQVTMMFWYRQQPGQSLTLIATANQGSEATYESGFVIDKFPISRPNLTFSTLTVSNMSPEDSSIYLCSGTQGFQETQYFGPGTRLLVL.